These T cell receptor beta chains were read from a single sample in a study of OX40 agonist ivuxolimab in advanced cancers. The table came from immunoSEQ multiplex PCR; TCRdb's copy has only in-frame clones and leaves some out. The sample has approximately 94,000 clones; approximately 92% are singletons. The sample in question was CD4+ or CD8+ T cells sorted from blood, obtained in a trial of the OX40 agonist ivuxolimab. Receptor source: an adult with an advanced solid tumor such as melanoma, head and neck, liver or kidney cancer. The CDR3 runs from the conserved cysteine through the conserved F or W. A D gene is named only where the DNA matches it firmly. Clone size is given for some rows only: seen once, a few or many times, or a class if the clone is expanded.

J gene: TRBJ2-7; V gene: TRBV4-1; clone size: NA; D gene: NA; CDR3 protein: CASSPTAQGFYEQYF; CDR3 DNA: TGCGCCAGCAGCCCCACCGCACAGGGTTTCTACGAGCAGTACTTC
J gene: TRBJ2-1; V gene: TRBV5-6; clone size: NA; D gene: NA; CDR3 protein: CASSNGDREQFF; CDR3 DNA: TGTGCCAGCAGCAACGGGGACCGGGAGCAGTTCTTC
J gene: TRBJ1-3; V gene: TRBV19; clone size: NA; D gene: NA; CDR3 protein: CASSQSSGNTIYF; CDR3 DNA: TGTGCCAGTAGTCAATCCTCTGGAAACACCATATATTTT
J gene: TRBJ2-7; V gene: TRBV2; clone size: once; D gene: TRBD2; CDR3 protein: CASLGTSSYEQYF; CDR3 DNA: TGTGCCAGCCTTGGGACTAGCTCCTACGAGCAGTACTTC
J gene: TRBJ2-7; V gene: TRBV29-1; clone size: once; D gene: NA; CDR3 protein: CSVENQGEGYEQYF; CDR3 DNA: TGCAGCGTTGAAAACCAGGGGGAGGGCTACGAGCAGTACTTC
J gene: TRBJ1-5; V gene: TRBV6-5; clone size: NA; D gene: NA; CDR3 protein: CASSPRQDSNQPQHF; CDR3 DNA: TGTGCCAGCAGTCCCAGGCAGGATAGCAATCAGCCCCAGCATTTT
J gene: TRBJ2-1; V gene: TRBV10-2; clone size: NA; D gene: NA; CDR3 protein: CASSEYNEQFF; CDR3 DNA: TGCGCCAGCAGTGAGTACAATGAGCAGTTCTTC
J gene: TRBJ1-1; V gene: TRBV6-5; clone size: NA; D gene: NA; CDR3 protein: CASSYRRGGTEAFF; CDR3 DNA: TGTGCCAGCAGTTACCGGAGGGGTGGCACTGAAGCTTTCTTT
J gene: TRBJ2-4; V gene: TRBV28; clone size: NA; D gene: NA; CDR3 protein: CASRTAGRAKNIQYF; CDR3 DNA: TGTGCCAGCAGAACAGCGGGCCGAGCCAAAAACATTCAGTACTTC
J gene: TRBJ2-1; V gene: TRBV7-8; clone size: NA; D gene: NA; CDR3 protein: CASSLSRADEQFF; CDR3 DNA: TGTGCCAGCAGCTTAAGCAGGGCGGATGAGCAGTTCTTC
J gene: TRBJ2-1; V gene: TRBV5-4; clone size: once; D gene: NA; CDR3 protein: CASSLFVLPASSYNEQFF; CDR3 DNA: TGTGCCAGCAGCTTATTCGTCCTTCCAGCTAGCTCCTACAATGAGCAGTTCTTC
J gene: TRBJ1-2; V gene: TRBV19; clone size: NA; D gene: NA; CDR3 protein: CASEGRGRNYGYTF; CDR3 DNA: TGTGCCAGTGAAGGTCGGGGGCGCAACTATGGCTACACCTTC
J gene: TRBJ1-2; V gene: TRBV15; clone size: NA; D gene: NA; CDR3 protein: CATSRDRGGPYGYTF; CDR3 DNA: TGTGCCACCAGCAGAGATCGGGGAGGCCCCTATGGCTACACCTTC
J gene: TRBJ2-1; V gene: TRBV19; clone size: NA; D gene: NA; CDR3 protein: CASSIAGHFNEQFF; CDR3 DNA: TGTGCCAGTAGTATAGCGGGACACTTTAATGAGCAGTTCTTC
J gene: TRBJ1-4; V gene: TRBV4-3; clone size: NA; D gene: NA; CDR3 protein: CASSQDPEDVVINEKLFF; CDR3 DNA: TGCGCCAGCAGCCAAGATCCCGAGGATGTAGTGATTAATGAAAAACTGTTTTTT
J gene: TRBJ2-3; V gene: TRBV27; clone size: NA; D gene: NA; CDR3 protein: CASSLTVTDTQYF; CDR3 DNA: TGTGCCAGCAGTTTAACAGTCACAGATACGCAGTATTTT
J gene: TRBJ2-5; V gene: TRBV5-6; clone size: once; D gene: NA; CDR3 protein: CASSLWGETQYF; CDR3 DNA: TGTGCCAGCAGCTTGTGGGGGGAGACCCAGTACTTC
J gene: TRBJ1-2; V gene: TRBV6-6; clone size: NA; D gene: NA; CDR3 protein: CASTGSHYGYTF; CDR3 DNA: TGTGCCAGCACCGGGTCCCACTATGGCTACACCTTC
J gene: TRBJ1-2; V gene: TRBV2; clone size: NA; D gene: NA; CDR3 protein: CASSEAGSPYGYTF; CDR3 DNA: TGTGCCAGCAGTGAAGCGGGGAGCCCTTATGGCTACACCTTC
J gene: TRBJ2-2; V gene: TRBV30; clone size: NA; D gene: NA; CDR3 protein: CAWSPLGTGELFF; CDR3 DNA: TGTGCCTGGAGTCCGTTGGGCACCGGGGAGCTGTTTTTT
J gene: TRBJ2-7; V gene: TRBV5-5; clone size: NA; D gene: NA; CDR3 protein: CASLGHPDYEQYF; CDR3 DNA: TGTGCCAGCCTGGGACACCCGGACTACGAGCAGTACTTC
J gene: TRBJ1-1; V gene: TRBV19; clone size: NA; D gene: NA; CDR3 protein: CASLGGRTEAFF; CDR3 DNA: TGTGCCAGTTTGGGGGGGCGCACTGAAGCTTTCTTT
J gene: TRBJ2-5; V gene: TRBV2; clone size: NA; D gene: TRBD2; CDR3 protein: CASRKSQRGGAETQYF; CDR3 DNA: TGTGCCAGCAGGAAATCCCAGCGGGGAGGCGCAGAGACCCAGTACTTC
J gene: TRBJ2-1; V gene: TRBV28; clone size: NA; D gene: TRBD2; CDR3 protein: CASSFSGGANNEQFF; CDR3 DNA: TGTGCCAGCAGTTTTAGCGGGGGCGCGAACAATGAGCAGTTCTTC
J gene: TRBJ1-6; V gene: TRBV7-9; clone size: NA; D gene: TRBD1; CDR3 protein: CASSPGTEFNSPLHF; CDR3 DNA: TGTGCCAGCAGCCCGGGGACAGAATTTAATTCACCCCTCCACTTT
J gene: TRBJ1-5; V gene: TRBV19; clone size: NA; D gene: NA; CDR3 protein: CATAPGGNQPQHF; CDR3 DNA: TGTGCCACCGCACCCGGGGGCAATCAGCCCCAGCATTTT
J gene: TRBJ1-3; V gene: TRBV28; clone size: once; D gene: NA; CDR3 protein: CASSPRGGSGNTIYF; CDR3 DNA: TGTGCCAGCAGTCCTCGAGGGGGCTCTGGAAACACCATATATTTT
J gene: TRBJ2-7; V gene: TRBV6-1; clone size: NA; D gene: NA; CDR3 protein: CASSEWEAYEQYF; CDR3 DNA: TGTGCCAGCAGTGAATGGGAAGCCTACGAGCAGTACTTC
J gene: TRBJ1-5; V gene: TRBV19; clone size: NA; D gene: NA; CDR3 protein: CASTTDSYQPQHF; CDR3 DNA: TGTGCCAGTACCACGGACAGCTATCAGCCCCAGCATTTT
J gene: TRBJ1-1; V gene: TRBV27; clone size: NA; D gene: NA; CDR3 protein: CASSLSGTANTEAFF; CDR3 DNA: TGTGCCAGCAGTTTATCTGGGACGGCGAACACTGAAGCTTTCTTT
J gene: TRBJ2-7; V gene: TRBV4-3; clone size: NA; D gene: TRBD1; CDR3 protein: CASSQGVTGGYEQYF; CDR3 DNA: TGCGCCAGCAGCCAAGGGGTCACAGGGGGCTACGAGCAGTACTTC
J gene: TRBJ1-5; V gene: TRBV27; clone size: NA; D gene: NA; CDR3 protein: CASSGYGGNQPQHF; CDR3 DNA: TGTGCCAGCAGTGGCTACGGGGGCAATCAGCCCCAGCATTTT
J gene: TRBJ2-7; V gene: TRBV5-1; clone size: few; D gene: TRBD1; CDR3 protein: CASTPGQKTYEQYF; CDR3 DNA: TGCGCCAGCACCCCGGGACAGAAAACCTACGAGCAGTACTTC
J gene: TRBJ1-5; V gene: TRBV2; clone size: NA; D gene: TRBD1; CDR3 protein: CASRGTGASWSNQPQHF; CDR3 DNA: TGTGCCAGCAGGGGCACAGGGGCCTCCTGGAGCAATCAGCCCCAGCATTTT
J gene: TRBJ1-4; V gene: TRBV7-8; clone size: NA; D gene: NA; CDR3 protein: CASSSLDPTTNEKLFF; CDR3 DNA: TGTGCCAGCAGCTCTCTAGACCCCACAACTAATGAAAAACTGTTTTTT